Here is one T cell receptor beta chain with its context. Its antigen remains unknown. The sample belongs to a study of T cell repertoires in cytomegalovirus infection. Findings of the study overall: Within the response measured ex vivo, HLA-C-restricted CMV-specific TCR beta clonotypes were dominant.

TCRdb independently ran MiXCR on the reads; one entry per CDR3 protein. The sample lists more than 400,000 distinct CDR3 sequences; 26% were seen once. V was cut by 3 bases and J by 8 bases, with 7 bases left in between. The germline V gene has CDR1 MGHRA and CDR2 YSYEKL. The CDR3 has 12 amino acids. This chain connects TRBV4-1 to TRBJ2-2, with D possibly matching TRBD1 (5 bases). Sequencing was carried out using PBMCs. This TCR came from a human donor in good health (CMV status not recorded). Some clones in this sample may be carry-over from other donors' samples. This CDR3 reads CASSQNRGELFF. CDR3 DNA sequence: TGCGCCAGCAGCCAGAACAGGGGGGAGCTGTTTTTT.